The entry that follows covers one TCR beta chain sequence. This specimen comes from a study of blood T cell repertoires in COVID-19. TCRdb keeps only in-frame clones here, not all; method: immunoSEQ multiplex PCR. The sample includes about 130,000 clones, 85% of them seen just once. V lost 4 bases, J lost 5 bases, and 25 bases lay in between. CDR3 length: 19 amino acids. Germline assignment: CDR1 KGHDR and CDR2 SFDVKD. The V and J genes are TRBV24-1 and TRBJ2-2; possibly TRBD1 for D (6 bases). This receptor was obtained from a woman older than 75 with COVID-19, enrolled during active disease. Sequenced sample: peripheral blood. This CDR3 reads CATSENPPLGRGGTGELFF. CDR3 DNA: TGTGCCACCAGTGAAAATCCACCCCTCGGCAGGGGTGGTACCGGGGAGCTGTTTTTT.